This entry lists 17 T cell receptor beta chains sequenced from one sample in a study of CD8+CD57+ T cells in acquired aplastic anemia. Profiles of TCR beta VDJ and CDR3 were generated from a genomic DNA template. TCRdb independently ran MiXCR on the reads; one entry per CDR3 protein. The sample has about 190,000 distinct CDR3 sequences; approximately 52% are singletons. The sequencing input was sorted CD4+, CD8+, or CD8+CD57+ T cells (not recorded which) from PBMCs. The source is a human donor in good health, serving as a control.

The chain has TRBV7-2 and TRBJ2-1, with D unresolved. Trimming pared 6 bases from V and 9 bases from J, leaving 18 bases between. The CDR3 length is 14 residues. Germline V CDR1 and CDR2: SGHTA, FQGNSA. This chain's CDR3 is CASRGRRPPSEQFF. CDR3 DNA: TGTGCCAGCAGGGGCAGACGTCCGCCATCTGAGCAGTTCTTC.

Of note for this clonotype: Possible read error: a much larger clone is one base away. The chain has TRBV24-1 and TRBJ2-1; 15 bases agree with TRBD2. The length of the CDR3 is 14 residues. In germline, CDR1 is KGHDR, CDR2 SFDVKD. J was trimmed by 8 bases and V by 9 bases; bases with no gene match: 4. The CDR3 coding sequence is TGTGCCACCGGGACTAGCGGGAGGAGGGATGAGCAGTTCTTC. Its protein product is CATGTSGRRDEQFF.

The gene calls are TRBV5-1 and TRBJ2-7, with 10 bases identical to TRBD1. CDR1 and CDR2 (germline): SGHRS, YFSETQ. This CDR3 has 14 amino acids. The V and J ends lost 0 bases and 6 bases, in that order; junction bases with no gene match: 3. The DNA for the CDR3 is TGCGCCAGCAGCTTGGATTGGACAGGGGGCGAGCAGTACTTC. Its translation: CASSLDWTGGEQYF.

In this sample, this clonotype turned up a few times. The chain employs TRBV28 and TRBJ2-7; weak D call: TRBD1 (5 bases). CDR3 size: 14 residues. Looked up from germline, CDR1 is MDHEN and CDR2 is SYDVKM. V lost 6 bases and J 13 bases, leaving 25 bases between the germline ends. In DNA form, the CDR3 reads TGTGCCAGCAGCTCTTATCAGCCCCCACAGGCAACTTACTTC. Encoded protein: CASSSYQPPQATYF. Full variable domain (remainder filled in from reference TRBV28 and TRBJ2-7): DVKVTQSSRYLVKRTGEKVFLECVQDMDHENMFWYRQDPGLGLRLIYFSYDVKMKEKGDIPEGYSVSREKKERFSLILESASTNQTSMYLCASSSYQPPQATYFGPGTRLTVT.

V gene TRBV3-1 combines with J gene TRBJ1-2, with 7 bases aligning to TRBD1. Trimming removed 1 base from V and 2 bases from J; junction bases left unmatched: 7. The CDR3 extends over 16 amino acids. CDR1 is LGHDT and CDR2 is YNNKEL in the germline V gene (reference sequence). The CDR3 coding sequence is TGTGCCAGCAGCCAAGCCTTTGTGACAGGGAACTATGGCTACACCTTC. Amino acid sequence: CASSQAFVTGNYGYTF.

Ten or more counts support this clonotype. The chain links TRBV7-2 to TRBJ1-2, with D tentatively TRBD1 (5 bases). The CDR3 has 14 residues. Germline CDR1 reads SGHTA; CDR2 reads FQGNSA. The V end lost 0 bases, the J end lost 5 bases, and 10 bases lay between the germline ends. As DNA, the CDR3 is TGTGCCAGCAGCTTAGCGCGCAGGGATTATGGCTACACCTTC. It specifies CASSLARRDYGYTF.

This clonotype was recorded a few times. CDR3 protein: CASSLGQGASTDTQYF. The CDR3 bases are TGCGCCAGCAGCTTGGGACAGGGGGCGAGCACAGATACGCAGTATTTT. The chain has TRBV5-1 and TRBJ2-3, with 10 bases matching TRBD1. Germline assignment: CDR1 SGHRS and CDR2 YFSETQ. The CDR3 covers 16 residues. V dropped 0 bases and J dropped 0; count of bases not matched to a gene: 1.

This clonotype was picked up many times. This rearrangement joins TRBV20-1 to TRBJ2-7; D ambiguous. V gave up 3 bases and J gave up 2 bases, with 5 bases separating them. Germline V gene lookup returns CDR1 DFQATT and CDR2 SNEGSKA (reference sequence). CDR3 length: 11 amino acids. CDR3 in DNA: TGCAGTGCTAGGTACACCTACGAGCAGTACTTC. Amino acid sequence: CSARYTYEQYF.

This clonotype has a count of ten or more. V and J are TRBV6-2 or TRBV6-3 and TRBJ2-7; 8 bases map to TRBD1. Germline values: CDR1 MNHEY, CDR2 SVGEGT. The CDR3 consists of 13 residues. V gave up 4 bases and J gave up 4 bases; unmatched junction bases: 3. The CDR3 loop is CASSWGQAYEQYF. In nucleotides, the CDR3 is TGTGCCAGCAGTTGGGGACAGGCGTACGAGCAGTACTTC.

The chain couples TRBV24-1 to TRBJ1-5, with TRBD1 as a possible D gene (5 bases). The CDR3 contains 14 residues. The ends were cut back, 4 bases at V and 7 bases at J, with 13 bases in the middle. CDR1 is KGHDR and CDR2 is SFDVKD in the germline V gene. The CDR3: CATSEGGDQQPQHF. CDR3 DNA sequence: TGTGCCACCAGTGAGGGAGGGGACCAACAGCCCCAGCATTTT.

J is TRBJ2-2 and V is TRBV15; TRBD2 matches at 7 bases. Per the germline V gene, CDR1 is LNHNV and CDR2 is YYDKDF (reference sequence). J was trimmed by 4 bases and V by 0 bases; bases with no gene match: 2. The CDR3 runs 15 residues. DNA of the CDR3: TGTGCCACCAGCAGAGAGGGGAGGGGCACCGGGGAGCTGTTTTTT. Translation: CATSREGRGTGELFF.

The chain has TRBV25-1 and TRBJ2-2, with 7 bases matching TRBD1. Unmatched junction bases numbered 10, after V lost 8 bases and J lost 7 bases. The germline gives CDR1 MGHDK, CDR2 SYGVNS. This CDR3 is built from 14 residues. Written as DNA, the CDR3 is TGTGCCAGCTCACCTCAGGGGGTCCTCGGGGAGCTGTTTTTT. Encoded protein: CASSPQGVLGELFF.

This clonotype occurred many times. The V call is TRBV29-1, the J call TRBJ1-6; possible D gene TRBD1, 5 bases. This CDR3 has 13 residues. Germline CDR1 and CDR2: SQVTM and ANQGSEA. Trimming cost V 0 bases and J 10 bases, with 10 bases left between them. CDR3 sequence: CSVEDREGSPLHF. The CDR3 DNA reads TGCAGCGTTGAAGACAGGGAGGGCTCACCCCTCCACTTT.

This rearrangement joins TRBV7-9 to TRBJ1-2; weak D call: TRBD1 (5 bases). Germline V gives CDR1 SEHNR, CDR2 FQNEAQ (reference sequence). Trimming pared 5 bases from V and 0 bases from J, leaving 13 bases between. The CDR3 runs to 15 residues. The CDR3 nucleotides are TGTGCCAGCAGCCAAGGACAAGCAACTAACTATGGCTACACCTTC. Translated, it gives CASSQGQATNYGYTF.

Concerning this clonotype: Since a much larger clone is just one base distant, this may be a read error. The chain carries TRBV10-3 and TRBJ1-5; 8 bases align to TRBD1. CDR3 length: 15 residues. The V gene end was trimmed by 5 bases and the J gene end by 5 bases; junction bases not matched to a gene: 8. CDR1 and CDR2 from the germline V gene are ENHRY and SYGVKD. CDR3 residues: CAISPWTGSDQPQHF. CDR3 nucleotide sequence: TGTGCCATCAGTCCCTGGACAGGGAGCGATCAGCCCCAGCATTTT.

In its sample, this clonotype was seen many times. The V and J genes are TRBV20-1 and TRBJ2-2; D is ambiguous. V was trimmed by 1 base and J by 8 bases, leaving 17 bases between them. Germline loops: CDR1 DFQATT, CDR2 SNEGSKA (reference sequence). CDR3 length: 15 residues. CDR3 bases: TGCAGTGCTAGAGTGTTGGCCTTTTCTCCGGGGGAGCTGTTTTTT. Its translation: CSARVLAFSPGELFF.

Concerning this clonotype: A much larger clonotype is one base distant, so this may be a read error. The J gene is TRBJ1-1, the V gene TRBV10-3; TRBD1 agrees at 12 bases. The junction had 16 bases not matched to a gene; V was cut back by 10 bases and J by 1 base. This CDR3 region has 18 residues. The germline V gene has CDR1 ENHRY and CDR2 SYGVKD. CDR3 sequence: CASRRDRGRRTQNTEAFF. CDR3 sequence (DNA): TGTGCCAGCAGGCGGGACAGGGGGCGCAGGACGCAGAACACTGAAGCTTTCTTT.